The clone carrying this TCR beta chain turned up a few times. The antigen is unknown. The data belong to a study of blood T cells in healthy people across ages. The study's findings and limits: CMV status of donors was not determined, possibly confounding expanded clonotype changes. The study regarded diversity estimates from one million T cells as underestimates.

Alongside a J-beta primer mix, a sample-barcoded 5' primer served in a second PCR lasting 7 to 11 cycles. Every cDNA molecule carried a tag from a template-switch adaptor bearing 12 random nucleotides. TCRdb ran MiXCR on the 5' RACE reads and lists one entry per CDR3 protein. The sample lists hundreds of thousands of distinct CDR3 sequences; around 31% were seen once. The CDR3 is made up of 17 amino acids. Trimming removed 1 base at V and 2 bases at J, with 18 bases between. CDR1 MGHRA and CDR2 YSYEKL come from the germline V gene. The sample consisted of blood. The sequence was obtained from a woman of 80 years or more in good health. V and J are TRBV4-1 and TRBJ2-7; maybe TRBD1 (8 bases). CDR3 DNA: TGCGCCAGCAGCCAAGTTGTCGGTACAGGGGGGGCCTACGAGCAGTACTTC. Protein sequence: CASSQVVGTGGAYEQYF.